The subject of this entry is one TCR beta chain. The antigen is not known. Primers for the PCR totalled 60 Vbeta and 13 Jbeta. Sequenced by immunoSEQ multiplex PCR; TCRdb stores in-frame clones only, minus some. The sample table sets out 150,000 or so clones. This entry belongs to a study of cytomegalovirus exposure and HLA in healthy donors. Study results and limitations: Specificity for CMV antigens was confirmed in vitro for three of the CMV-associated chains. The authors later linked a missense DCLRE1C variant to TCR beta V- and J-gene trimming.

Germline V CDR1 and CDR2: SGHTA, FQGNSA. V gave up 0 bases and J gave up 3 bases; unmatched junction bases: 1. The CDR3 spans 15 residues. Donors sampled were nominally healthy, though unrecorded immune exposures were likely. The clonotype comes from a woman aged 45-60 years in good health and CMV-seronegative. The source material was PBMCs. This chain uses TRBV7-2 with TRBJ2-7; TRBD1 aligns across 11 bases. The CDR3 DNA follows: TGTGCCAGCAGCTTAGCCGGGACAGGGGGCTACGAGCAGTACTTC. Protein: CASSLAGTGGYEQYF.